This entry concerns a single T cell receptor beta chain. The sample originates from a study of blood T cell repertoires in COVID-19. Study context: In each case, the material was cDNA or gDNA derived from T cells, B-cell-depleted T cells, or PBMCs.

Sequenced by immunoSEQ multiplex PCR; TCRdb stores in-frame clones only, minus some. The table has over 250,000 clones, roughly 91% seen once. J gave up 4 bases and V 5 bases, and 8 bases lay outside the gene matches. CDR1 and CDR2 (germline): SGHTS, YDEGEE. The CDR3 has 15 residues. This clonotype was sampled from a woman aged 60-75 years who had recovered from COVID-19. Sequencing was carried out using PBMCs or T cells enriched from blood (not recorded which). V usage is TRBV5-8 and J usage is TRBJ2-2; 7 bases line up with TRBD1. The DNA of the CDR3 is TGTGCCAGCAGACAACGACAGGGTAGCACCGGGGAGCTGTTTTTT. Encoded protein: CASRQRQGSTGELFF.